This T cell receptor (beta chain) stems from a study of cytomegalovirus exposure and HLA in healthy donors. Primers included in the PCR were 60 Vbeta and 13 Jbeta primers. Authors' data handling: A follow-up analysis tallied 65 million to 80 million unique TCR beta chains, about 11 million shared. Profiled with immunoSEQ multiplex PCR; TCRdb holds only in-frame clones, not every one. V and J calls and clone size are given by that table; D and trimming were obtained from the DNA. The sample records some 200,000 clones, approximately 85% being singletons. In the case of this clone: Its antigen is still unknown.

The germline V gene has CDR1 SGHRS and CDR2 YFSETQ. The CDR3 sequence is 17 residues long. With 0 bases removed from V and 4 bases from J, the gap between germline ends came to 17 bases. Healthy bone marrow donors formed the donor group. Study conclusions and caveats: In a later analysis, TCR beta V- and J-gene trimming showed a link to a missense DCLRE1C variant. Most TCR beta V segments were productive about 87% or about 30% of the time in an earlier analysis.

The source material was PBMCs. The chain combines TRBV5-1 with TRBJ2-1; D possibly corresponds to TRBD2 (6 bases). This TCR was sampled from a young woman in good health and CMV-seronegative. The CDR3 loop reads CASSLAGWGVVYNEQFF. In DNA form, the CDR3 reads TGCGCCAGCAGCTTGGCCGGTTGGGGGGTGGTTTACAATGAGCAGTTCTTC.